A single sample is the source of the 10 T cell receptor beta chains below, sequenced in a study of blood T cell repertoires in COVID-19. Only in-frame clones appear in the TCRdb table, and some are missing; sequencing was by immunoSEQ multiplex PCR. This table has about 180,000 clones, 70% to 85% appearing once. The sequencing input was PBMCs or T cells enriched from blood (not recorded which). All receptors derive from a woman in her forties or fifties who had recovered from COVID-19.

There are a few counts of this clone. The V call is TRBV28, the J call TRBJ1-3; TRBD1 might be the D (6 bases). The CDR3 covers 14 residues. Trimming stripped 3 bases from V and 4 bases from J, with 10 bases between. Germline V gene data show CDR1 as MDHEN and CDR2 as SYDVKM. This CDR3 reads CASSFAGVGNTIYF. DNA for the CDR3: TGTGCCAGCAGTTTCGCAGGGGTGGGAAACACCATATATTTT.

CDR3 in DNA: TGCGCCAGCAGTGAGTCGTCGGAGGGGGCGGACTACGAGCAGTACTTC. This codes for CASSESSEGADYEQYF. J is TRBJ2-7 and V is TRBV10-1, with a weak D call TRBD1 (7 bases). Germline V gives CDR1 WNHNN, CDR2 SYGVQD (reference sequence). The CDR3 has 16 residues. V lost 0 bases to trimming and J lost 3 bases, with 15 bases between them.

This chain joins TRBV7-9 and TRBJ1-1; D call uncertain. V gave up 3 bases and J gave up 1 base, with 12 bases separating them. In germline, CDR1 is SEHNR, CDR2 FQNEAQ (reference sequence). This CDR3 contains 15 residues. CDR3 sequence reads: CASSFFGVTNTEAFF. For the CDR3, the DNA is TGTGCCAGCAGCTTCTTCGGGGTCACGAACACTGAAGCTTTCTTT. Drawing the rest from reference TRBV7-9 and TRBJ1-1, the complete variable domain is DTGVSQNPRHKITKRGQNVTFRCDPISEHNRLYWYRQTLGQGPEFLTYFQNEAQLEKSRLLSDRFSAERPKGSFSTLEIQRTEQGDSAMYLCASSFFGVTNTEAFFGQGTRLTVV.

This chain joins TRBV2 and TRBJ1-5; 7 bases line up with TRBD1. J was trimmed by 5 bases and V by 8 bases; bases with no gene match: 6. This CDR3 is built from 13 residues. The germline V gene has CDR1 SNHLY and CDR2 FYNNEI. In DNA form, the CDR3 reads TGTGCCAGCGCCAGGGGGGAATATCAGCCCCAGCATTTT. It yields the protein CASARGEYQPQHF.

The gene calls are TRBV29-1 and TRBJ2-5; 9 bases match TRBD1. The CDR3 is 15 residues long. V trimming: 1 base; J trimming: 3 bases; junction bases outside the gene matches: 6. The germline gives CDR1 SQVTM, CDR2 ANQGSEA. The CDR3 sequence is CSVEGDREGKETQYF. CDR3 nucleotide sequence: TGCAGCGTTGAAGGGGACAGGGAAGGCAAAGAGACCCAGTACTTC.

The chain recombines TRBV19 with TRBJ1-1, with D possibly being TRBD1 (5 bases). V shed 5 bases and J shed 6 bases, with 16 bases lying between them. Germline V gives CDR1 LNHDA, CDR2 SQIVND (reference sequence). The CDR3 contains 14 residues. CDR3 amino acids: CASSGAAISPEAFF. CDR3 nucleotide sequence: TGTGCCAGTAGTGGGGCAGCTATAAGTCCTGAAGCTTTCTTT. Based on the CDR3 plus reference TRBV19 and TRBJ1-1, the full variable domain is DGGITQSPKYLFRKEGQNVTLSCEQNLNHDAMYWYRQDPGQGLRLIYYSQIVNDFQKGDIAEGYSVSREKKESFPLTVTSAQKNPTAFYLCASSGAAISPEAFFGQGTRLTVV.

CDR3 in DNA: TGTGCCAGCAGTTCCGGTGGGGCTAGCGGAACTCCCTACGAGCAGTACTTC. It codes for CASSSGGASGTPYEQYF. The chain joins TRBV27 to TRBJ2-7; TRBD2 agrees at 7 bases. The germline V gene has CDR1 MNHEY and CDR2 SMNVEV (reference sequence). V trimming: 4 bases; J trimming: 2 bases; junction bases outside the gene matches: 14. This CDR3 comprises 17 residues.

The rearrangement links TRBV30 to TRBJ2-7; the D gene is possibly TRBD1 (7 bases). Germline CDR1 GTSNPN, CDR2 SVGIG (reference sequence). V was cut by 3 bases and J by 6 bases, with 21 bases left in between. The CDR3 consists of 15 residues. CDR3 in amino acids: CAWRSPRGALREQYF. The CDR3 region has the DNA TGTGCCTGGAGGTCCCCCAGGGGGGCCCTCCGCGAGCAGTACTTC.

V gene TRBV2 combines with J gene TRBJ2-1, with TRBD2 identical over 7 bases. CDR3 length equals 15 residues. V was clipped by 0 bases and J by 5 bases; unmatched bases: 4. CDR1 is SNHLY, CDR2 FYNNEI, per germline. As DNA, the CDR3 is TGTGCCAGCAGTGAAGCCGAGGGAGGGAACAATGAGCAGTTCTTC. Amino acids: CASSEAEGGNNEQFF. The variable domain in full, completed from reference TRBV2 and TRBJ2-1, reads EPEVTQTPSHQVTQMGQEVILRCVPISNHLYFYWYRQILGQKVEFLVSFYNNEISEKSEIFDDQFSVERPDGSNFTLKIRSTKLEDSAMYFCASSEAEGGNNEQFFGPGTRLTVL.

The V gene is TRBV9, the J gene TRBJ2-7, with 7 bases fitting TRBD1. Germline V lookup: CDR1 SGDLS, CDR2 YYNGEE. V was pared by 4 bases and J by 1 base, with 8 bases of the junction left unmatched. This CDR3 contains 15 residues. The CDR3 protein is CASSLRTGPSYEQYF. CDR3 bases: TGTGCCAGCAGCCTGAGGACAGGACCTTCCTACGAGCAGTACTTC.